This T cell receptor beta chain was sequenced during a study of blood T cell repertoires in COVID-19. Looking at the study overall: Acute and convalescent COVID-19 samples came from the United States, Italy and Spain. Sources were T cells, B-cell-depleted T cells, or PBMCs; the material itself was cDNA or gDNA.

As handled by the study authors: Amplification of reference gene primers provided the estimated nucleated cell counts. Clones were read by immunoSEQ multiplex PCR, and TCRdb kept only the in-frame ones, dropping some. The DNA gave D and trimming, while V, J and clone size come from that table. The sample yields around 380,000 clones, 81% seen once. V lost 1 base to trimming and J lost 3 bases, with 17 bases between them. Per the germline V gene, CDR1 is SGHRS and CDR2 is YFSETQ. The CDR3 runs 16 residues. The TCR was taken from a human donor with acute or convalescent COVID-19. The donor label of this sample is uncertain. The rearrangement uses TRBV5-1 and TRBJ2-7, with TRBD2 as a possible D gene (6 bases). Sequenced input: peripheral blood. The chain's CDR3 is CASSLSSSGSSYEQYF. The CDR3 DNA is TGCGCCAGCAGCTTGAGTTCCAGCGGGTCAAGCTACGAGCAGTACTTC.